The 20 T cell receptor beta chains below all came from one sample that was sequenced in a study of PD-1 blockade in mismatch repair-deficient tumors. The method was immunoSEQ multiplex PCR; TCRdb's version includes in-frame clones alone and lacks a portion of them. The sample includes some 100,000 clones, approximately 80% seen only once; the top ten take around 6.5%. The sequencing used peripheral blood, collected about 36 weeks after starting pembrolizumab. These receptors all stem from an adult with mismatch repair-deficient cancer.

The chain links TRBV4-3 to TRBJ2-1; D remains ambiguous. The length of the CDR3 is 13 residues. V was trimmed by 2 bases and J by 4 bases, leaving 6 bases between them. Germline-derived CDR1 and CDR2 are LGHNA and YSLEER. DNA of the CDR3: TGCGCCAGCAGCCAAAACTTGTACAATGAGCAGTTCTTC. This codes for CASSQNLYNEQFF.

The V call is TRBV30, the J call TRBJ2-6; the match to TRBD2 covers 12 bases. V was pared by 0 bases and J by 0 bases, with 0 bases of the junction left unmatched. The germline gives CDR1 GTSNPN, CDR2 SVGIG (reference sequence). CDR3 length: 17 amino acids. For the CDR3, the DNA is TGTGCCTGGAGTGTGACTAGCGGGAGCTCTGGGGCCAACGTCCTGACTTTC. Translation gives CAWSVTSGSSGANVLTF.

The chain links TRBV5-1 to TRBJ2-1, with 9 bases that match TRBD2. This CDR3 is 14 amino acids long. CDR1 is SGHRS and CDR2 is YFSETQ in the germline V gene. The ends lost 7 bases at V and 6 bases at J; junction bases unmatched: 8. The CDR3 loop is CASYSSGTGNEQFF. CDR3 nucleotide sequence: TGCGCCAGCTACTCTAGCGGGACGGGCAATGAGCAGTTCTTC.

The V call is TRBV7-6, the J call TRBJ2-1, with 14 positions matching TRBD2. The CDR3 covers 15 residues. CDR1 SGHVS and CDR2 FNYEAQ come from the germline V gene. V lost 8 bases, J lost 5 bases, and 5 bases stayed unmatched. The CDR3 reads CASGLTSGRDNEQFF. The CDR3, as DNA: TGTGCCAGCGGCCTGACTAGCGGGAGGGACAATGAGCAGTTCTTC.

The chain uses TRBV6-5 and TRBJ2-7; TRBD1 agrees at 7 bases. The CDR3 sequence is 13 residues long. Germline V gives CDR1 MNHEY, CDR2 SVGAGI. V shed 6 bases, J shed 2 bases, and the junction held 4 bases outside the gene matches. Here the CDR3 DNA reads TGTGCCAGCAGAGGGACAGTTACCTACGAGCAGTACTTC. It translates to CASRGTVTYEQYF.

V and J are TRBV7-9 and TRBJ2-7, with 9 bases that match TRBD2. V shed 3 bases and J 2 bases; nucleotides not matched to a gene: 2. CDR3 length equals 14 residues. CDR1 SEHNR and CDR2 FQNEAQ come from the germline V gene (reference sequence). CDR3 sequence (DNA): TGTGCCAGCAGCTTGGGACTAGCTCCCTACGAGCAGTACTTC. Protein product: CASSLGLAPYEQYF.

The rearrangement joins TRBV18 to TRBJ1-5, with 8 bases matching TRBD1. The CDR3 contains 13 residues. Germline CDR1 and CDR2: KGHSH and LQKENI. V dropped 6 bases and J dropped 8; count of bases not matched to a gene: 6. CDR3 coding DNA: TGTGCCAGCTCCCTTGACAGGGGCGAGCCCCAGCATTTT. It encodes CASSLDRGEPQHF. The full variable domain, in which reference TRBV18 and TRBJ1-5 provide the parts outside the CDR3, is NAGVMQNPRHLVRRRGQEARLRCSPMKGHSHVYWYRQLPEEGLKFMVYLQKENIIDESGMPKERFSAEFPKEGPSILRIQQVVRGDSAAYFCASSLDRGEPQHFGDGTRLSIL.

This chain links TRBV30 with TRBJ2-4; possibly TRBD2 for D (6 bases). The germline V gene has CDR1 GTSNPN and CDR2 SVGIG (reference sequence). V was pared by 5 bases and J by 8 bases, with 13 bases between. CDR3 length: 12 amino acids. The CDR3 sequence is CAWGTGEDIQYF. The DNA of the CDR3 is TGTGCCTGGGGGACGGGGGAGGACATTCAGTACTTC.

The chain is built from TRBV4-1 and TRBJ2-3, with D hard to call. The CDR3 covers 14 residues. V was trimmed by 1 base and J by 3 bases, leaving 8 bases between them. The germline V gene encodes CDR1 MGHRA and CDR2 YSYEKL. The CDR3 spells CASSQAETTDTQYF. As DNA, the CDR3 is TGCGCCAGCAGCCAAGCGGAGACAACAGATACGCAGTATTTT.

The table lists this clone with a count of one. The chain joins TRBV7-8 to TRBJ2-7; no firm D call. This CDR3 contains 13 residues. Trimming stripped 0 bases from V and 2 bases from J, with 5 bases between. Germline V gives CDR1 SGHVS, CDR2 FQNEAQ. The CDR3 DNA reads TGTGCCAGCAGCTTAGCAGGTGCCTACGAGCAGTACTTC. Translated, it gives CASSLAGAYEQYF.

The chain links TRBV30 to TRBJ2-2; 10 bases are shared with TRBD2. Germline CDR1 reads GTSNPN; CDR2 reads SVGIG (reference sequence). The CDR3 has 14 amino acids. Trimming at V came to 4 bases and at J to 5 bases, leaving 4 bases not matched to a gene. This CDR3 reads CAWNSGRKTGELFF. CDR3 nucleotide sequence: TGTGCCTGGAATAGCGGGAGGAAAACCGGGGAGCTGTTTTTT.

The chain joins TRBV7-2 to TRBJ2-3; TRBD2 matches 10 bases. Germline CDR1 reads SGHTA; CDR2 reads FQGNSA. This CDR3 contains 17 residues. J gave up 1 base and V 5 bases, and 9 bases lay outside the gene matches. The chain's CDR3 is CASSTFTGTSGTDTQYF. The CDR3, as DNA: TGTGCCAGCAGCACGTTCACCGGGACTAGCGGCACAGATACGCAGTATTTT.

The chain links TRBV5-1 to TRBJ2-3; D call uncertain. The germline CDR1 and CDR2 sequences are SGHRS and YFSETQ. The CDR3 contains 13 residues. Trimming pared 4 bases from V and 2 bases from J, leaving 8 bases between. DNA of the CDR3: TGCGCCAGCAGCACTGGGGACACAGATACGCAGTATTTT. This gives the protein CASSTGDTDTQYF.

The sample holds a few counts of this clone. The gene calls are TRBV4-1 and TRBJ2-7; 11 positions agree with TRBD2. Trimming took 0 bases from V and 1 from J; bases not matched to a gene: 5. CDR1 is MGHRA, CDR2 YSYEKL, per germline. The CDR3 length is 17 residues. Here the CDR3 reads CASSQDWLAGGSYEQYF. Here the CDR3 DNA reads TGCGCCAGCAGCCAAGATTGGCTAGCGGGAGGTTCCTACGAGCAGTACTTC.

This chain connects TRBV11-3 to TRBJ1-2, with a tentative D call TRBD1 (6 bases). Between the trimmed V and J ends, which lost 5 bases and 2 bases, there was a span of 12 bases. The CDR3 consists of 14 residues. Germline CDR1 reads SGHNT; CDR2 reads YENEEA. This chain's CDR3 is CASSPGQMNYGYTF. DNA for the CDR3: TGTGCCAGCAGCCCCGGACAGATGAACTATGGCTACACCTTC.

CDR3 bases: TGTGCCAGCAGTTTACAGGGCAATGAGCAGTTCTTC. Its translation: CASSLQGNEQFF. The chain combines TRBV27 with TRBJ2-1; possibly TRBD1 for D (5 bases). The CDR3 is 12 residues long. Germline CDR1 reads MNHEY; CDR2 reads SMNVEV (reference sequence). V lost 2 bases and J 6 bases, leaving 5 bases between the germline ends.

J is TRBJ2-7 and V is TRBV7-9, with D possibly called TRBD1 or TRBD2 (5 bases each). Per the germline V gene, CDR1 is SEHNR and CDR2 is FQNEAQ (reference sequence). Trimming cost V 5 bases and J 2 bases, with 16 bases left between them. This CDR3 spans 15 amino acids. In nucleotides, the CDR3 is TGTGCCAGCAGCCAGGGTCCCGGGCGGGCCTACGAGCAGTACTTC. This codes for CASSQGPGRAYEQYF.

This clone was seen only a few times. The V gene is TRBV7-9, the J gene TRBJ1-2; D is unresolved. CDR1 SEHNR and CDR2 FQNEAQ come from the germline V gene (reference sequence). The V and J ends lost 1 base and 7 bases respectively, with 7 bases between them. The CDR3 covers 12 residues. In nucleotides, the CDR3 is TGTGCCAGCAGCTTAGGTACATCTGGCTACACCTTC. Translation: CASSLGTSGYTF.

The rearrangement uses TRBV19 and TRBJ2-7; 8 bases match TRBD2. Unmatched junction bases numbered 13, after V lost 7 bases and J lost 8 bases. This CDR3 has 14 residues. The germline V gene has CDR1 LNHDA and CDR2 SQIVND (reference sequence). In DNA form, the CDR3 reads TGTGCCAGTACTCCGCGGGGGGACGATCGAAAGCAGTACTTC. Amino acid sequence: CASTPRGDDRKQYF. Using reference TRBV19 and TRBJ2-7 for the parts outside the CDR3, the full variable domain is DGGITQSPKYLFRKEGQNVTLSCEQNLNHDAMYWYRQDPGQGLRLIYYSQIVNDFQKGDIAEGYSVSREKKESFPLTVTSAQKNPTAFYLCASTPRGDDRKQYFGPGTRLTVT.

The chain is built from TRBV5-1 and TRBJ1-4; D gene ambiguous. Trimming took off 0 bases at V and 5 bases at J, with 11 bases between the two ends. The CDR3 loop spans 15 amino acids. Germline assignment: CDR1 SGHRS and CDR2 YFSETQ. The chain's CDR3 is CASSLDGSRNEKLFF. CDR3 in DNA: TGCGCCAGCAGCTTGGATGGGAGCCGGAATGAAAAACTGTTTTTT.